The next 20 T cell receptor beta chains were all read from a single sample in a study of cytomegalovirus exposure and HLA in healthy donors. The PCR employed 60 Vbeta primers together with 13 Jbeta primers. Repertoires were generated with immunoSEQ multiplex PCR, while TCRdb's copy carries only in-frame clones and drops some. The repertoire holds about 190,000 clones, with under 80% as singletons. Sequenced material: PBMCs. Receptors originate from a man aged 30-40 years in good health and CMV-seropositive.

The J gene is TRBJ2-1, the V gene TRBV9; possibly TRBD1 for D (6 bases). The CDR3 length is 13 residues. CDR1 is SGDLS and CDR2 is YYNGEE in the germline V gene. V was clipped by 0 bases and J by 6 bases, with 7 bases between them. CDR3 region: CASSVGGGNEQFF. In DNA form, the CDR3 reads TGTGCCAGCAGCGTAGGAGGGGGCAATGAGCAGTTCTTC.

For this clone: A read error is the likely source, as a far larger clone sits one nucleotide away. Other DNA sequences in this sample translate to the same CDR3. In DNA form, the CDR3 reads TGTGCCAGCAGCGAGGGGGGGCGAGGCTACACCTTC. Its protein product is CASSEGGRGYTF. The gene calls are TRBV7-3 and TRBJ1-2, with a possible D match to TRBD1 (6 bases). The CDR3 covers 12 residues. V lost 5 bases and J 8 bases, leaving 12 bases between the germline ends. Per the germline V gene, CDR1 is SGHTA and CDR2 is FQGTGA.

The V and J genes are TRBV6-1 and TRBJ2-5; D possibly corresponds to TRBD2 (5 bases). In germline, CDR1 is MNHNS, CDR2 SASEGT. The germline V and J ends were trimmed by 6 bases and 5 bases, with 16 bases remaining between them. The CDR3 has 14 residues. CDR3 protein: CASSPDSPPETQYF. In DNA form, the CDR3 reads TGTGCCAGCAGCCCGGACTCCCCTCCCGAGACCCAGTACTTC.

Only one count was recorded for this clone. The chain has TRBV30 and TRBJ2-3, with 11 bases matching TRBD2. This CDR3 has 16 amino acids. J was trimmed by 1 base and V by 3 bases; bases with no gene match: 6. The germline gives CDR1 GTSNPN, CDR2 SVGIG (reference sequence). The CDR3 loop reads CAWSLLAGGGTDTQYF. The CDR3 nucleotides are TGTGCCTGGAGCCTGTTAGCGGGAGGGGGCACAGATACGCAGTATTTT.

The chain is built from TRBV27 and TRBJ2-7; TRBD1 agrees at 7 bases. The length of the CDR3 is 13 residues. Trimming removed 6 bases from V and 3 bases from J; junction bases left unmatched: 5. Germline CDR1 MNHEY, CDR2 SMNVEV (reference sequence). The CDR3 DNA sequence: TGTGCCAGCAGGGGGACAGAGAGCTACGAGCAGTACTTC. Protein product: CASRGTESYEQYF.

The V call is TRBV13, the J call TRBJ2-1; D not resolved. The germline V gene encodes CDR1 PRHDT and CDR2 FYEKMQ (reference sequence). The CDR3 loop spans 16 amino acids. V lost 2 bases and J lost 0, with 11 bases in between. In nucleotides, the CDR3 is TGTGCCAGCAGCTTAAATGTCTTGAGCTCCTACAATGAGCAGTTCTTC. Encoded protein: CASSLNVLSSYNEQFF. Full variable domain (outside the CDR3, taken from reference TRBV13 and TRBJ2-1): AAGVIQSPRHLIKEKRETATLKCYPIPRHDTVYWYQQGPGQDPQFLISFYEKMQSDKGSIPDRFSAQQFSDYHSELNMSSLELGDSALYFCASSLNVLSSYNEQFFGPGTRLTVL.

The chain employs TRBV29-1 and TRBJ2-2, with D perhaps matching TRBD1 (5 bases). CDR1 SQVTM and CDR2 ANQGSEA come from the germline V gene. V was cut by 4 bases and J by 0 bases, with 9 bases left in between. The CDR3 is 14 amino acids. CDR3 sequence: CSVGARANTGELFF. As DNA, the CDR3 is TGCAGCGTTGGAGCCAGGGCGAACACCGGGGAGCTGTTTTTT.

The chain recombines TRBV5-1 with TRBJ2-3, with 7 bases that match TRBD2. The J segment lost 2 bases and the V segment lost 6 bases, leaving 9 bases of the junction unmatched. Germline CDR1 SGHRS, CDR2 YFSETQ. CDR3 length equals 15 residues. The CDR3 region is CASNEASGTTDTQYF. The CDR3 nucleotides are TGCGCCAGCAACGAGGCTAGCGGAACCACAGATACGCAGTATTTT.

The chain employs TRBV9 and TRBJ2-7, with TRBD1 matching 7 bases. CDR1 SGDLS and CDR2 YYNGEE come from the germline V gene. This CDR3 has 16 amino acids. Unmatched junction bases numbered 8, after V lost 2 bases and J lost 0 bases. This CDR3 is CASSVIRPGGSYEQYF. CDR3 nucleotide sequence: TGTGCCAGCAGCGTCATTAGGCCAGGGGGCTCCTACGAGCAGTACTTC.

This clone was seen a single time. The chain uses TRBV6-5 and TRBJ2-2; 13 nucleotides line up with TRBD2. J gave up 4 bases and V 5 bases, and 1 base lay outside the gene matches. CDR3 size: 15 residues. Germline CDR1 reads MNHEY; CDR2 reads SVGAGI. The CDR3 nucleotides are TGTGCCAGCAGTCGGACTAGCGGGAGCACCGGGGAGCTGTTTTTT. Translating gives CASSRTSGSTGELFF.

In this sample, this clone turned up once. The V call is TRBV7-8, the J call TRBJ1-1; tentatively, D is TRBD1 (5 bases). V was pared by 5 bases and J by 4 bases, with 20 bases between. This CDR3 spans 16 amino acids. The germline V gene encodes CDR1 SGHVS and CDR2 FQNEAQ. CDR3 protein: CASSVNPAGLGTEAFF. CDR3 DNA sequence: TGTGCCAGCAGCGTAAATCCGGCAGGGTTGGGCACTGAAGCTTTCTTT.

This rearrangement joins TRBV7-2 to TRBJ1-2; D is uncertain. Trimming took off 0 bases at V and 7 bases at J, with 9 bases between the two ends. Germline loops: CDR1 SGHTA, CDR2 FQGNSA. The CDR3 runs to 13 residues. Written as DNA, the CDR3 is TGTGCCAGCAGCTTAGCGGGCCGGGGTGGCTACACCTTC. It is translated as CASSLAGRGGYTF.

This rearrangement joins TRBV7-2 to TRBJ2-7, with TRBD1 identical over 7 bases. J gave up 5 bases and V 3 bases, and 4 bases lay outside the gene matches. The CDR3 runs to 13 residues. Looked up from germline, CDR1 is SGHTA and CDR2 is FQGNSA. The CDR3 DNA reads as TGTGCCAGCAGCTTGGACAGGTGGAACGAGCAGTACTTC. Residues: CASSLDRWNEQYF. The whole variable domain, remainder taken from reference TRBV7-2 and TRBJ2-7, is GAGVSQSPSNKVTEKGKDVELRCDPISGHTALYWYRQSLGQGLEFLIYFQGNSAPDKSGLPSDRFSAERTGGSVSTLTIQRTQQEDSAVYLCASSLDRWNEQYFGPGTRLTVT.

In DNA, the CDR3 is TGTGCCAGCAGCCAAGCTTACGAGCAGTACTTC. Its protein product is CASSQAYEQYF. The J gene is TRBJ2-7, the V gene TRBV7-8; unclear D gene. Deletions cut 5 bases from V and 4 bases from J, with 6 bases between. Germline CDR1 is SGHVS and CDR2 is FQNEAQ. There are 11 residues in the CDR3.

The rearrangement joins TRBV7-9 to TRBJ1-1; D may be TRBD1 (5 bases). The CDR3 is 12 residues long. The germline CDR1 and CDR2 sequences are SEHNR and FQNEAQ (reference sequence). CDR3 sequence reads: CSPADGGVVAFF. The DNA for the CDR3 is TGTTCCCCAGCCGATGGGGGGGTGGTAGCTTTCTTT.

This chain links TRBV28 with TRBJ1-2; D is undetermined. CDR3 length: 15 residues. V was pared by 5 bases and J by 2 bases, with 15 bases between. The germline V gene encodes CDR1 MDHEN and CDR2 SYDVKM. Here the CDR3 DNA reads TGTGCCAGCAGTCCCCTGACTCGAATAAACTATGGCTACACCTTC. This gives the protein CASSPLTRINYGYTF.

This chain uses TRBV12-5 with TRBJ2-2; 10 bases line up with TRBD1. V lost 1 base and J lost 5; bases outside the gene matches: 1. The CDR3 is 15 residues long. Germline CDR1 is LGHNT and CDR2 is FRNRAP. The CDR3: CASGLGQGATGELFF. In DNA, the CDR3 is TGTGCTAGTGGTTTGGGACAGGGGGCAACCGGGGAGCTGTTTTTT.

The genes are TRBV7-6 and TRBJ2-7, with 9 bases lining up with TRBD1. Trimming at V came to 2 bases and at J to 1 base, leaving 9 bases not matched to a gene. The CDR3 extends over 17 amino acids. The germline V gene encodes CDR1 SGHVS and CDR2 FNYEAQ. The CDR3 sequence is CASSLSPGGQGSYEQYF. In DNA form, the CDR3 reads TGTGCCAGCAGCTTATCCCCAGGGGGACAGGGATCCTACGAGCAGTACTTC.

V is TRBV6-6 and J is TRBJ2-1, with TRBD2 matching over 7 bases. V was pared by 2 bases and J by 10 bases, with 5 bases of the junction left unmatched. Germline V gene lookup returns CDR1 MNHNY and CDR2 SVGAGI (reference sequence). The CDR3 length is 13 residues. Written as DNA, the CDR3 is TGTGCCAGCAGTTACCGGGACTACGGCGAGCAGTTCTTC. It codes for CASSYRDYGEQFF.

The J gene is TRBJ2-4, the V gene TRBV29-1, with 8 bases matching TRBD1. After removal of 6 bases from V and 7 bases from J, the junction contained 5 bases not matched to a gene. The V gene's germline CDR1 is SQVTM and CDR2 ANQGSEA. The CDR3 sequence is 12 residues long. The CDR3 DNA is TGCAGCGTCGGACAGGGAGGTAACATTCAGTACTTC. The encoded protein is CSVGQGGNIQYF.